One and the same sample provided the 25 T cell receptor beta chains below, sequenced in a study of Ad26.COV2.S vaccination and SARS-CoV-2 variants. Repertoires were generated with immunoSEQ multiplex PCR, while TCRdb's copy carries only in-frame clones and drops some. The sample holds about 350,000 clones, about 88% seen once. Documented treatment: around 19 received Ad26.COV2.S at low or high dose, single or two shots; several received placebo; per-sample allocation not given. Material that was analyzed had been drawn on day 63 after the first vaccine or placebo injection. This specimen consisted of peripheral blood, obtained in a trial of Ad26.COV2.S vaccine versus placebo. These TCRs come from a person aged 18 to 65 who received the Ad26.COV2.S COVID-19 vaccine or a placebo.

The CDR3 here is CASSQFGGTYEQYF. CDR3 coding DNA: TGTGCCAGTTCCCAGTTCGGGGGCACCTACGAGCAGTACTTC. The gene calls are TRBV19 and TRBJ2-7, with D perhaps assigned TRBD1 or TRBD2 (6 bases each). There are 14 residues in the CDR3. The germline CDR1 and CDR2 sequences are LNHDA and SQIVND (reference sequence). V lost 8 bases to trimming and J lost 2 bases, with 16 bases between them.

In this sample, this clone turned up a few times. This CDR3 is CASSALGGLYNQPQHF. For the CDR3, the DNA is TGTGCCAGCAGTGCCTTAGGGGGCCTATACAATCAGCCCCAGCATTTT. The genes are TRBV6-1 and TRBJ1-5; TRBD1 matches 7 bases. V trimming: 4 bases; J trimming: 3 bases; junction bases outside the gene matches: 9. CDR1 and CDR2 (germline): MNHNS, SASEGT. This CDR3 region has 16 residues.

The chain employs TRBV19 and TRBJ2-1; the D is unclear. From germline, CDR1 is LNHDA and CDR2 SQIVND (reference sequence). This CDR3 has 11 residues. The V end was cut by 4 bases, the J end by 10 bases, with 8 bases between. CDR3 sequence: CASSKRREQFF. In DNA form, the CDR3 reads TGTGCCAGTAGTAAGCGACGCGAGCAGTTCTTC. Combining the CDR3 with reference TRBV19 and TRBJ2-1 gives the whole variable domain DGGITQSPKYLFRKEGQNVTLSCEQNLNHDAMYWYRQDPGQGLRLIYYSQIVNDFQKGDIAEGYSVSREKKESFPLTVTSAQKNPTAFYLCASSKRREQFFGPGTRLTVL.

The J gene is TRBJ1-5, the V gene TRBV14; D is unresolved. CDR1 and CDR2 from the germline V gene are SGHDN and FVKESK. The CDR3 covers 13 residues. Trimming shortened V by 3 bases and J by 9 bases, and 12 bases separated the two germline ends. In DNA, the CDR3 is TGTGCCAGCAGCCAGACAAGACTCGGGCCCCAGCATTTT. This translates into CASSQTRLGPQHF.

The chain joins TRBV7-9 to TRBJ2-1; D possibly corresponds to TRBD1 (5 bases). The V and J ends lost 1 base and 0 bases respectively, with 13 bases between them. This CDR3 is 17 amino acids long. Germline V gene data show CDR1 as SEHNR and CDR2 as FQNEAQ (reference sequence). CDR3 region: CASSLGTTDSSYNEQFF. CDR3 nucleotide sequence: TGTGCCAGCAGCTTAGGCACGACAGATAGCTCCTACAATGAGCAGTTCTTC.

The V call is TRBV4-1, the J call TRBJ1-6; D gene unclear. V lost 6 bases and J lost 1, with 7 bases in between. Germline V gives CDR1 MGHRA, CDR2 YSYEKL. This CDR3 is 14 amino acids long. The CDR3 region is CASSRRSYNSPLHF. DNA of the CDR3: TGCGCCAGCAGTCGGAGGTCCTATAATTCACCCCTCCACTTT.

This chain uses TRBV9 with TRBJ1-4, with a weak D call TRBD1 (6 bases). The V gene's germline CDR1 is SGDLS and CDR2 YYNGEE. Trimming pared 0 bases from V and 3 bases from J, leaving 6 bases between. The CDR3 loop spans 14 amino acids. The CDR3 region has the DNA TGTGCCAGCAGCGTAGACAGGGCTAATGAAAAACTGTTTTTT. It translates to CASSVDRANEKLFF.

The CDR3 protein is CASRKNLRGTGELFF. As DNA, the CDR3 is TGTGCCAGCAGGAAGAATCTCCGGGGGACCGGGGAGCTGTTTTTT. The rearrangement links TRBV6-5 to TRBJ2-2; D perhaps matches TRBD2 (6 bases). This CDR3 region has 15 residues. The germline V gene encodes CDR1 MNHEY and CDR2 SVGAGI. Trimming cost V 6 bases and J 5 bases, with 16 bases left between them.

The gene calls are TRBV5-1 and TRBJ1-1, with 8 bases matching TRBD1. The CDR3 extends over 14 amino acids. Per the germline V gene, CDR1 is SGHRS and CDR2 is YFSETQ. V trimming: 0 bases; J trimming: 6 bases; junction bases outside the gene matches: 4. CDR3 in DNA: TGCGCCAGCAGCTTGGGTGAGACAGGGGCTGAAGCTTTCTTT. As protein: CASSLGETGAEAFF.

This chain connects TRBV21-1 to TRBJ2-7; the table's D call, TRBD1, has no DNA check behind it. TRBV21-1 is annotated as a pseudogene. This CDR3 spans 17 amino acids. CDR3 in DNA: TGTGCCAGCAGAGTATTTTCAGGGACAAGAGATAACTACGAGCAGTACTTC. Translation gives CASRVFSGTRDNYEQYF.

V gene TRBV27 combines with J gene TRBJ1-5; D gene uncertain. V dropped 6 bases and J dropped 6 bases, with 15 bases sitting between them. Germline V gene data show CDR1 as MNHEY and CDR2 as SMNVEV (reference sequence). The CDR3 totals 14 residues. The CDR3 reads CASRSGGSGQPQHF. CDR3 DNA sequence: TGTGCCAGCAGGTCGGGAGGGTCAGGTCAGCCCCAGCATTTT.

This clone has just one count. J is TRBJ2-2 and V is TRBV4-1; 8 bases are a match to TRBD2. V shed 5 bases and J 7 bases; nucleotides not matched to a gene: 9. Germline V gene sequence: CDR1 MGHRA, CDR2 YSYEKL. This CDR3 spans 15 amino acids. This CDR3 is CASSSDGGVNGELFF. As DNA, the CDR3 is TGCGCCAGCAGCTCCGACGGGGGGGTCAACGGGGAGCTGTTTTTT.

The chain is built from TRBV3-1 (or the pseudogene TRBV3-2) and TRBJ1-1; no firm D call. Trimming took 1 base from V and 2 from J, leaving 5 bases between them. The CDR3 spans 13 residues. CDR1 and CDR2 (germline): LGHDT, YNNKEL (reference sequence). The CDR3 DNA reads TGTGCCAGCAGCCAAGCTAGCAACACTGAAGCTTTCTTT. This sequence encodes CASSQASNTEAFF.

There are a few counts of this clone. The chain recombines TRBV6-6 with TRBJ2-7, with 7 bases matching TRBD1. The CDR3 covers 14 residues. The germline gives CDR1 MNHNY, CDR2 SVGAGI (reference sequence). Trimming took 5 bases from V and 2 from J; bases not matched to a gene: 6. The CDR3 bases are TGTGCCAGCAGTCCCGCGACAGGGACCTACGAGCAGTACTTC. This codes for CASSPATGTYEQYF.

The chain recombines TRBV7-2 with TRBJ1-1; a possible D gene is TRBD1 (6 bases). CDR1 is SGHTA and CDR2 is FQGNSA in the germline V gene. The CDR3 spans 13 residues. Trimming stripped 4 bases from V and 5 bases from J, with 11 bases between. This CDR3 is CASSSQGRTEAFF. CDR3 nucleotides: TGTGCCAGCAGCTCACAGGGAAGGACTGAAGCTTTCTTT.

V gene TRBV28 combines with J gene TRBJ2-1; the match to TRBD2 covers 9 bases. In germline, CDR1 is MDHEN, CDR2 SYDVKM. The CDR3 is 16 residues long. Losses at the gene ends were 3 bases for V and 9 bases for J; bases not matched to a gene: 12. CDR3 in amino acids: CASSFSREGRLVEQFF. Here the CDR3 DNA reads TGTGCCAGCAGTTTTTCGCGGGAGGGCCGCTTGGTTGAGCAGTTCTTC.

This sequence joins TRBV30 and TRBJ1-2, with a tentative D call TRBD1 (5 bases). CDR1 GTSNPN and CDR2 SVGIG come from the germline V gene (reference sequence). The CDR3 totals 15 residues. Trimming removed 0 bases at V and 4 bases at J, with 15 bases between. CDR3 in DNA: TGTGCCTGGAGTGTATCCGGGGGTATGAGCTATGGCTACACCTTC. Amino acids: CAWSVSGGMSYGYTF.

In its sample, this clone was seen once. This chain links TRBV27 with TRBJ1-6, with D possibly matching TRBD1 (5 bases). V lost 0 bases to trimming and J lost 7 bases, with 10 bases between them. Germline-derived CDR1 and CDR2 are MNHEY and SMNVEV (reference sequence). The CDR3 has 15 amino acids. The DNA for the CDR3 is TGTGCCAGCAGTTTATCGGGGGACGTAAATTCACCCCTCCACTTT. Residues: CASSLSGDVNSPLHF.

This CDR3 is CASTRGVGALNTEAFF. The DNA for the CDR3 is TGTGCCAGCACTCGAGGGGTAGGGGCCTTGAACACTGAAGCTTTCTTT. The chain recombines TRBV28 with TRBJ1-1, with D maybe TRBD1 (5 bases). This CDR3 region has 16 residues. Germline assignment: CDR1 MDHEN and CDR2 SYDVKM. The V end lost 7 bases, the J end lost 0 bases, and 18 bases lay between the germline ends. The complete variable domain, with remaining parts taken from reference TRBV28 and TRBJ1-1, reads DVKVTQSSRYLVKRTGEKVFLECVQDMDHENMFWYRQDPGLGLRLIYFSYDVKMKEKGDIPEGYSVSREKKERFSLILESASTNQTSMYLCASTRGVGALNTEAFFGQGTRLTVV.

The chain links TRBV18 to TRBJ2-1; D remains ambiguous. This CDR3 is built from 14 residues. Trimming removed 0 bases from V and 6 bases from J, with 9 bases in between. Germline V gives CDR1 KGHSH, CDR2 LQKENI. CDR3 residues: CASSPPAGGNEQFF. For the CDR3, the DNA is TGTGCCAGCTCACCACCGGCAGGTGGCAATGAGCAGTTCTTC.

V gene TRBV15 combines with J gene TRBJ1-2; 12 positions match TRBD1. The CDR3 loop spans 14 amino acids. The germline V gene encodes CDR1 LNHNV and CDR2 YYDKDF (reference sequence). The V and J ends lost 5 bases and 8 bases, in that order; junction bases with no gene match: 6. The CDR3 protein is CATSGGQGAGGYTF. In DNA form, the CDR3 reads TGTGCCACCAGCGGGGGACAGGGGGCTGGGGGCTACACCTTC. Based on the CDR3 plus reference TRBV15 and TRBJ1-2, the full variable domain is DAMVIQNPRYQVTQFGKPVTLSCSQTLNHNVMYWYQQKSSQAPKLLFHYYDKDFNNEADTPDNFQSRRPNTSFCFLDIRSPGLGDTAMYLCATSGGQGAGGYTFGSGTRLTVV.

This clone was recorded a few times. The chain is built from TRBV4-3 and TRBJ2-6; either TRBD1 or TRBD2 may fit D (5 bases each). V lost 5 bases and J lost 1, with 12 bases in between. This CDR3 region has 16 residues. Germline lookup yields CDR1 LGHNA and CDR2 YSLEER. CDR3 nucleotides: TGCGCCAGCAGCAAAAGTGGGGGATCTGGGGCCAACGTCCTGACTTTC. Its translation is CASSKSGGSGANVLTF.

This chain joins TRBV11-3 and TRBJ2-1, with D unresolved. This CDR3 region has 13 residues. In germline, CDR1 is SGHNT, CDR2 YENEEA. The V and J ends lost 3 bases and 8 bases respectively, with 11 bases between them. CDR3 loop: CASSFLGQDEQFF. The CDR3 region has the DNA TGTGCCAGCAGCTTTTTGGGTCAGGATGAGCAGTTCTTC.

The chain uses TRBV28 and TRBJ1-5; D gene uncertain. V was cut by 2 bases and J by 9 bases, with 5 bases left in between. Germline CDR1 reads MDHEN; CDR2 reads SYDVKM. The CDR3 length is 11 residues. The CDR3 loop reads CASSLGLPQHF. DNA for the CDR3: TGTGCCAGCAGTTTAGGTCTGCCCCAGCATTTT.

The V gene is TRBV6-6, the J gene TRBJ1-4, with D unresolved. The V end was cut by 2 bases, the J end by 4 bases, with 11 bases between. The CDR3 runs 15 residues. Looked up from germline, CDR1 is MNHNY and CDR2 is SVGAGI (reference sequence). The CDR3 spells CASSYQDGGNEKLFF. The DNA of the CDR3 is TGTGCCAGCAGTTACCAAGACGGAGGTAATGAAAAACTGTTTTTT.